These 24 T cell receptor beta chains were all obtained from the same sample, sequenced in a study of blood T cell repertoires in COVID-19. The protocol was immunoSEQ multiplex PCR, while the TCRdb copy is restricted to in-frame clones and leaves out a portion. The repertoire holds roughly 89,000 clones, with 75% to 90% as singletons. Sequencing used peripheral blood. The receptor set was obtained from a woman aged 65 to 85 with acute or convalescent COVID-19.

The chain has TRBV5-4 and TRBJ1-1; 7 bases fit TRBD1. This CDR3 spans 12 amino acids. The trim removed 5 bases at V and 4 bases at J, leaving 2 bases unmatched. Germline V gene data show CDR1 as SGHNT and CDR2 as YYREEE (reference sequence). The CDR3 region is CASREGATEAFF. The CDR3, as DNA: TGTGCCAGCAGAGAGGGGGCCACTGAAGCTTTCTTT.

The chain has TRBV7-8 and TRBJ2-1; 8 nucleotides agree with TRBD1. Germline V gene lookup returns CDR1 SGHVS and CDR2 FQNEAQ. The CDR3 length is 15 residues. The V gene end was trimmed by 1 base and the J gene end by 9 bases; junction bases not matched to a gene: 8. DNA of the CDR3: TGTGCCAGCAGCTTAGGCAGGGGGCTGGTTAGTGAGCAGTTCTTC. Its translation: CASSLGRGLVSEQFF.

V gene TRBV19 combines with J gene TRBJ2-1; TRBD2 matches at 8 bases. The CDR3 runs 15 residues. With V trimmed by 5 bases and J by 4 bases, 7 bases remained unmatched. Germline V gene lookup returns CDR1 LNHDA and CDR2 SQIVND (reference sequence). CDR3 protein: CASSLVVAGYNEQFF. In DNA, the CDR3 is TGTGCCAGTAGTTTAGTAGTAGCGGGGTACAATGAGCAGTTCTTC.

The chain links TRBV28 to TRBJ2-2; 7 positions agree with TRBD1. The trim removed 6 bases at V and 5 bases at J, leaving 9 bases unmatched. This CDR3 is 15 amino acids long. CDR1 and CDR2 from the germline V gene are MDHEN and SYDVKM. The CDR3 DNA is TGTGCCAGCAGCAATAACAGGGGTAGGACCGGGGAGCTGTTTTTT. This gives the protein CASSNNRGRTGELFF.

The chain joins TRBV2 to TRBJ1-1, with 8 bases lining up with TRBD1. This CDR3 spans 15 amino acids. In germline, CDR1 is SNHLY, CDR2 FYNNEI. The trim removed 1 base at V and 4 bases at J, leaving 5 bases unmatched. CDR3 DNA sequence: TGTGCCAGCAGTGAAGGGACAGGGAGGGCCACTGAAGCTTTCTTT. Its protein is CASSEGTGRATEAFF. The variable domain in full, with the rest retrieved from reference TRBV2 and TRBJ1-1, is EPEVTQTPSHQVTQMGQEVILRCVPISNHLYFYWYRQILGQKVEFLVSFYNNEISEKSEIFDDQFSVERPDGSNFTLKIRSTKLEDSAMYFCASSEGTGRATEAFFGQGTRLTVV.

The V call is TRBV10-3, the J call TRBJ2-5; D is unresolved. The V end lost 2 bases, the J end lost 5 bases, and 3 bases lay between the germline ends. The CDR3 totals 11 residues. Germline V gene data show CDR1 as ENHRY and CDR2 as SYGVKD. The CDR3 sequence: CAISERETQYF. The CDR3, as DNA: TGTGCCATCAGTGAGCGTGAGACCCAGTACTTC.

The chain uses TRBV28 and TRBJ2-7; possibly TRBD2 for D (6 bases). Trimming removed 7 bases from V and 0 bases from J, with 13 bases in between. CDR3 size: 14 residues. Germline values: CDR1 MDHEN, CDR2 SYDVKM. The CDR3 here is CASTPGGSSYEQYF. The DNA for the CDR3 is TGTGCCAGCACCCCCGGGGGAAGCTCCTACGAGCAGTACTTC.

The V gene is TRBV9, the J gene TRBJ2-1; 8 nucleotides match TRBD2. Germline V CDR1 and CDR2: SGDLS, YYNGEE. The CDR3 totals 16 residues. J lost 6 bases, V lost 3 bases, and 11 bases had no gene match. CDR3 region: CASSALAGGTVNEQFF. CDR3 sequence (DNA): TGTGCCAGCAGCGCCCTTGCGGGGGGTACCGTCAATGAGCAGTTCTTC.

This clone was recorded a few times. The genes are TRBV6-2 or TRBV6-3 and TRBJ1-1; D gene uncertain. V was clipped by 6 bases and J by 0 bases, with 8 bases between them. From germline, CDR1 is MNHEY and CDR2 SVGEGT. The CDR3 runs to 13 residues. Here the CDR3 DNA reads TGTGCCAGCAGCCTTGTCTTGAACACTGAAGCTTTCTTT. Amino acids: CASSLVLNTEAFF.

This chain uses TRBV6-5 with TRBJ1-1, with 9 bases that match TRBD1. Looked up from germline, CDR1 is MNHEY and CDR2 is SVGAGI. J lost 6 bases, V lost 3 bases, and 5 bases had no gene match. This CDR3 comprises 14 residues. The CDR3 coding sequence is TGTGCCAGCAGTTATATCAGGACAGGGGCTGAAGCTTTCTTT. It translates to CASSYIRTGAEAFF.

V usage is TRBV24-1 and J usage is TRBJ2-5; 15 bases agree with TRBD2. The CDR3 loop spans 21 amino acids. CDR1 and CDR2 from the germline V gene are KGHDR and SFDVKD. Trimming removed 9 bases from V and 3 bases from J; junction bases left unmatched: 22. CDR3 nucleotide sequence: TGTGCCACCCCAACCACAATACAAGGACTAGCGGGAGGGGCCCACAAAGAGACCCAGTACTTC. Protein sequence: CATPTTIQGLAGGAHKETQYF.

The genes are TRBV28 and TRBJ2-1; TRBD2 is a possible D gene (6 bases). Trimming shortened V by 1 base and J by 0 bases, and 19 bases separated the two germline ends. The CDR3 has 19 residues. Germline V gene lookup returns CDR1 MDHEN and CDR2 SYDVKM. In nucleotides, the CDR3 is TGTGCCAGCAGTTTATACGGTTTCGGGCTAGCGTCCTCCTACAATGAGCAGTTCTTC. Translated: CASSLYGFGLASSYNEQFF.

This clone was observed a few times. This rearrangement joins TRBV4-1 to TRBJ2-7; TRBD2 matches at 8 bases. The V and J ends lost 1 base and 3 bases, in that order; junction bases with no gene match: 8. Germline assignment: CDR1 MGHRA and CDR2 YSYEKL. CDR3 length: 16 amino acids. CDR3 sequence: CASSQVAGLRIYEQYF. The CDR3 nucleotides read TGCGCCAGCAGCCAAGTAGCGGGACTTAGGATCTACGAGCAGTACTTC.

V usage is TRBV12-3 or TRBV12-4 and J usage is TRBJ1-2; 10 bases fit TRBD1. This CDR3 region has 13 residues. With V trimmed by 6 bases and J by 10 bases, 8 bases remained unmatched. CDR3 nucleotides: TGTGCCAGCAGCCGGGGACAGGGGAGGGACTACACCTTC. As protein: CASSRGQGRDYTF.

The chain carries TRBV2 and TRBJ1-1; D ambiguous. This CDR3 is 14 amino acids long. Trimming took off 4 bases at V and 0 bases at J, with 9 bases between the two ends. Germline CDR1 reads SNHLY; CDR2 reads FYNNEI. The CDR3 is CASSAYLLNTEAFF. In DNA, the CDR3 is TGTGCCAGCAGTGCTTACCTATTGAACACTGAAGCTTTCTTT.

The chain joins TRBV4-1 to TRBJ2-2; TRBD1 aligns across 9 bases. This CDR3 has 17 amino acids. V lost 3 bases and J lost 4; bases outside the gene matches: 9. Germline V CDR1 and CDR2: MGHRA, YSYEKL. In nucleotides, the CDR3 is TGCGCCAGCAGCCATCTCGGGACAGGGCATCCCACCGGGGAGCTGTTTTTT. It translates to CASSHLGTGHPTGELFF.

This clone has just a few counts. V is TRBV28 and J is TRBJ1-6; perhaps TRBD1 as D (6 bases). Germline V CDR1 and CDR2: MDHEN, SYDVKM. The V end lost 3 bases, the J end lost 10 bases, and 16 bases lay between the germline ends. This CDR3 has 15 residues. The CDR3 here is CASSLGAQRESPLHF. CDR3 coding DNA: TGTGCCAGCAGTTTGGGGGCCCAAAGGGAATCACCCCTCCACTTT.

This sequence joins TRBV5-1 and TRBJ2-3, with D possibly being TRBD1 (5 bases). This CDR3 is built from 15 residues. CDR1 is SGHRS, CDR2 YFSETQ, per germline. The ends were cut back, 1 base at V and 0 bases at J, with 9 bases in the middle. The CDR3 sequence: CASSLRQFSTDTQYF. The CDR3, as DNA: TGCGCCAGCAGCTTGCGACAGTTTAGCACAGATACGCAGTATTTT.

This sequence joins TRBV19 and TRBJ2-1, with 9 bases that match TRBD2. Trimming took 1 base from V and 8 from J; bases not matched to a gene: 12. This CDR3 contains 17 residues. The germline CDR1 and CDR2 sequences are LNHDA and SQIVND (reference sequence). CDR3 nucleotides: TGTGCCAGTAGTATAGGATCAGCGGGAGGCCAGTGGGATGAGCAGTTCTTC. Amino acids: CASSIGSAGGQWDEQFF.

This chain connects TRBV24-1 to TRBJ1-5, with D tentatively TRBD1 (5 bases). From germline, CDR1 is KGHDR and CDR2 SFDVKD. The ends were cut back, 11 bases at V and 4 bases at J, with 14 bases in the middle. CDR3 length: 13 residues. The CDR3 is CAISSGTNQPQHF. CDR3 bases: TGTGCCATTAGCTCAGGGACTAATCAGCCCCAGCATTTT.

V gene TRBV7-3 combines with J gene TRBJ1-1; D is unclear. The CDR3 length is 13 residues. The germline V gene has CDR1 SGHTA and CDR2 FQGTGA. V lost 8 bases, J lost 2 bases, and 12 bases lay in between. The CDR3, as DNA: TGTGCCAGCGCTAAAGATCCTAACACTGAAGCTTTCTTT. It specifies CASAKDPNTEAFF.

The CDR3 DNA follows: TGCGCCAGCAGCTTGGACGGGACTAGCGCTTACGAGCAGTACTTC. Translated, it gives CASSLDGTSAYEQYF. This chain connects TRBV5-1 to TRBJ2-7, with 10 positions matching TRBD2. The CDR3 loop spans 15 amino acids. The germline CDR1 and CDR2 sequences are SGHRS and YFSETQ. Losses at the gene ends were 0 bases for V and 4 bases for J; bases not matched to a gene: 4.

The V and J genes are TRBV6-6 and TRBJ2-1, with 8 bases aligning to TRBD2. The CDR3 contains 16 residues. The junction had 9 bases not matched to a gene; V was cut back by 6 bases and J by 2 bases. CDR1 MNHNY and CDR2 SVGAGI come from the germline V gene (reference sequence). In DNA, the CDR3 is TGTGCCAGCAGGCCGGGGTACGGGGGGGCCTACAATGAGCAGTTCTTC. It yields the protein CASRPGYGGAYNEQFF.

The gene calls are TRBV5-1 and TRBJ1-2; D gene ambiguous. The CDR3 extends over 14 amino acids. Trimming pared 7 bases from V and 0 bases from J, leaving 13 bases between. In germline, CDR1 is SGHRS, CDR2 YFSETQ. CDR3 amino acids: CASRSVGSNYGYTF. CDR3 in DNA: TGCGCCAGCCGATCGGTTGGTTCTAACTATGGCTACACCTTC. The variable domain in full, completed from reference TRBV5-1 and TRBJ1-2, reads KAGVTQTPRYLIKTRGQQVTLSCSPISGHRSVSWYQQTPGQGLQFLFEYFSETQRNKGNFPGRFSGRQFSNSRSEMNVSTLELGDSALYLCASRSVGSNYGYTFGSGTRLTVV.